The 30 T cell receptor beta chains listed next were all sequenced from one sample in a study of T cell changes during pregnancy in multiple sclerosis. The assay was immunoSEQ multiplex PCR, and TCRdb's table has in-frame clones only and misses some. The sample carries 90,000 to 120,000 clones, about nine tenths recorded once. The input for sequencing was peripheral blood, taken after pregnancy. These receptors came from a female donor with multiple sclerosis, enrolled in a pregnancy study.

The chain combines TRBV6-5 with TRBJ2-1, with unresolved D. The ends were cut back, 0 bases at V and 4 bases at J, with 7 bases in the middle. This CDR3 spans 14 amino acids. Per the germline V gene, CDR1 is MNHEY and CDR2 is SVGAGI. DNA for the CDR3: TGTGCCAGCAGTTACTCGAAGAGATACAATGAGCAGTTCTTC. The encoded protein is CASSYSKRYNEQFF.

Only one count was recorded for this clone. V usage is TRBV9 and J usage is TRBJ1-2, with TRBD1 matching 7 bases. With 0 bases clipped from V and 3 bases from J, the junction kept 8 bases outside the gene matches. The germline V gene has CDR1 SGDLS and CDR2 YYNGEE. This CDR3 is 16 amino acids long. CDR3 nucleotide sequence: TGTGCCAGCAGCGTAGATAGGAACAGGGGAGACTATGGCTACACCTTC. Its protein is CASSVDRNRGDYGYTF.

This rearrangement joins TRBV5-6 to TRBJ2-5; D unresolved. CDR3 length equals 17 residues. Germline lookup yields CDR1 SGHDT and CDR2 YYEEEE. V lost 4 bases and J lost 5, with 24 bases in between. The CDR3 here is CASSNTVQYDLGETQYF. The DNA for the CDR3 is TGTGCCAGCAGCAATACGGTGCAGTACGACTTAGGTGAGACCCAGTACTTC.

The chain combines TRBV6-5 with TRBJ1-1; TRBD1 matches 10 bases. This CDR3 is built from 13 residues. With V trimmed by 5 bases and J by 12 bases, 9 bases remained unmatched. The germline V gene encodes CDR1 MNHEY and CDR2 SVGAGI. CDR3 residues: CASSLRDRGATFF. DNA of the CDR3: TGTGCCAGCAGTCTCCGGGACAGGGGCGCGACTTTCTTT.

The chain uses TRBV6-1 and TRBJ1-2, with D maybe TRBD1 (5 bases). The V end was cut by 2 bases, the J end by 4 bases, with 11 bases between. The CDR3 totals 14 residues. CDR1 MNHNS and CDR2 SASEGT come from the germline V gene. The CDR3 here is CASSEWRGGYGYTF. The CDR3 nucleotides are TGTGCCAGCAGTGAATGGCGGGGGGGCTATGGCTACACCTTC.

The CDR3 nucleotides read TGTGCCAGCTCCCCTTCGGCGGGGGTCGTGCAGTACTTC. Translated, it gives CASSPSAGVVQYF. The chain links TRBV18 to TRBJ2-7; 7 bases agree with TRBD2. J gave up 9 bases and V 6 bases, and 11 bases lay outside the gene matches. Germline V lookup: CDR1 KGHSH, CDR2 LQKENI. The CDR3 runs 13 residues.

This chain connects TRBV7-9 to TRBJ2-6; D ambiguous. Trimming took 4 bases from V and 2 from J, leaving 15 bases between them. The CDR3 is made up of 17 amino acids. The germline CDR1 and CDR2 sequences are SEHNR and FQNEAQ (reference sequence). This CDR3 reads CASSSQIFITGANVLTF. The CDR3 DNA is TGTGCCAGCAGCTCTCAGATATTTATAACTGGGGCCAACGTCCTGACTTTC.

J is TRBJ2-2 and V is TRBV29-1; D unresolved. The CDR3 consists of 13 residues. Germline lookup yields CDR1 SQVTM and CDR2 ANQGSEA. The ends were cut back, 4 bases at V and 0 bases at J, with 6 bases in the middle. CDR3 nucleotides: TGCAGCGTTGGGGCAGCGAACACCGGGGAGCTGTTTTTT. Translating it yields CSVGAANTGELFF.

This clone came up a few times. The genes are TRBV6-6 and TRBJ2-7, with 7 bases matching TRBD2. The V and J ends lost 0 bases and 4 bases, in that order; junction bases with no gene match: 6. The CDR3 has 15 amino acids. Germline loops: CDR1 MNHNY, CDR2 SVGAGI (reference sequence). In DNA form, the CDR3 reads TGTGCCAGCAGTTACTCGTTCCGAGCGGGGTACGAGCAGTACTTC. It codes for CASSYSFRAGYEQYF.

A single count supports this clone. The gene calls are TRBV19 and TRBJ1-2; D unclear. The V end lost 5 bases, the J end lost 2 bases, and 18 bases lay between the germline ends. Looked up from germline, CDR1 is LNHDA and CDR2 is SQIVND (reference sequence). This CDR3 comprises 16 residues. CDR3 sequence (DNA): TGTGCCAGTAGTTCCCTCCCGGGGTCGGGCAACTATGGCTACACCTTC. It specifies CASSSLPGSGNYGYTF.

J is TRBJ1-2 and V is TRBV7-2; TRBD1 aligns across 12 bases. V lost 5 bases to trimming and J lost 7 bases; unmatched junction nucleotides: 11. In germline, CDR1 is SGHTA, CDR2 FQGNSA. This CDR3 has 16 residues. CDR3 nucleotide sequence: TGTGCCAGCAGCGATCCCGGGACAGGGGGCCTCGGTGGCTACACCTTC. It encodes CASSDPGTGGLGGYTF. Looking up the rest from reference TRBV7-2 and TRBJ1-2 gives the full variable domain: GAGVSQSPSNKVTEKGKDVELRCDPISGHTALYWYRQSLGQGLEFLIYFQGNSAPDKSGLPSDRFSAERTGGSVSTLTIQRTQQEDSAVYLCASSDPGTGGLGGYTFGSGTRLTVV.

The V and J genes are TRBV28 and TRBJ2-7, with 8 bases aligning to TRBD1. V lost 6 bases to trimming and J lost 3 bases; unmatched junction nucleotides: 13. The germline CDR1 and CDR2 sequences are MDHEN and SYDVKM. The CDR3 covers 16 residues. The CDR3 spells CASSPPPGQDYYEQYF. CDR3 nucleotides: TGTGCCAGCAGCCCCCCCCCGGGACAGGACTACTACGAGCAGTACTTC. Full variable domain (outside the CDR3, taken from reference TRBV28 and TRBJ2-7): DVKVTQSSRYLVKRTGEKVFLECVQDMDHENMFWYRQDPGLGLRLIYFSYDVKMKEKGDIPEGYSVSREKKERFSLILESASTNQTSMYLCASSPPPGQDYYEQYFGPGTRLTVT.

The chain combines TRBV6-1 with TRBJ2-7; D is possibly TRBD2 (5 bases). The CDR3 is made up of 17 amino acids. V gave up 2 bases and J gave up 1 base, with 18 bases separating them. CDR1 is MNHNS, CDR2 SASEGT, per germline. The CDR3 DNA reads as TGTGCCAGCAGTGAACATTGGAGGCAGGTGAAATCCTACGAGCAGTACTTC. Translation: CASSEHWRQVKSYEQYF.

The chain combines TRBV18 with TRBJ2-5, with TRBD2 matching 8 bases. CDR1 KGHSH and CDR2 LQKENI come from the germline V gene. This CDR3 region has 15 residues. The V segment lost 8 bases and the J segment 7 bases; nucleotides outside the gene matches: 15. The CDR3 coding sequence is TGTGCCAGCCTAGCCCCCAGCGGGGGCTTGCGGACCCAGTACTTC. This translates into CASLAPSGGLRTQYF.

The rearrangement links TRBV4-1 to TRBJ1-5, with D possibly being TRBD1 (6 bases). The CDR3 is made up of 13 amino acids. V gave up 1 base and J gave up 7 bases, with 8 bases separating them. Germline-derived CDR1 and CDR2 are MGHRA and YSYEKL. CDR3 protein: CASSQVGTQPQHF. The DNA for the CDR3 is TGCGCCAGCAGCCAAGTGGGGACACAGCCCCAGCATTTT.

The chain carries TRBV6-5 and TRBJ1-1, with a possible D match to TRBD1 (5 bases). Germline-derived CDR1 and CDR2 are MNHEY and SVGAGI. Trimming pared 10 bases from V and 3 bases from J, leaving 18 bases between. The CDR3 is made up of 14 amino acids. The CDR3 protein is CATAPRGGDTEAFF. The CDR3 DNA is TGTGCCACCGCCCCACGGGGGGGGGACACTGAAGCTTTCTTT.

This chain connects TRBV30 to TRBJ1-2; 8 bases agree with TRBD1. The CDR3 spans 16 residues. Germline V gene lookup returns CDR1 GTSNPN and CDR2 SVGIG (reference sequence). The V gene end was trimmed by 8 bases and the J gene end by 4 bases; junction bases not matched to a gene: 18. CDR3: CALWRRGPFPSYGYTF. DNA of the CDR3: TGTGCCCTTTGGCGCAGGGGGCCTTTCCCTAGCTATGGCTACACCTTC.

This rearrangement joins TRBV6-1 to TRBJ2-3; D is unclear. Trimming left V 3 bases short and J 2 bases short, with 3 bases between. The CDR3 is made up of 12 amino acids. The germline CDR1 and CDR2 sequences are MNHNS and SASEGT. The CDR3 spells CASSEYTDTQYF. The CDR3 bases are TGTGCCAGCAGTGAGTACACAGATACGCAGTATTTT.

The chain recombines TRBV27 with TRBJ1-5; 7 nucleotides align to TRBD1. Trimming took 8 bases from V and 4 from J; bases not matched to a gene: 8. The CDR3 consists of 14 residues. Looked up from germline, CDR1 is MNHEY and CDR2 is SMNVEV (reference sequence). The CDR3, as DNA: TGTGCCAGCTGGGGACAGTCAGAGAATCAGCCCCAGCATTTT. It is translated as CASWGQSENQPQHF.

CDR3 in amino acids: CASGGQVLSGTQYF. CDR3 nucleotide sequence: TGTGCCAGCGGCGGACAGGTCCTATCGGGGACCCAGTACTTC. The J gene is TRBJ2-5, the V gene TRBV6-1, with TRBD1 matching 7 bases. Germline trimming cut 8 bases from V and 7 bases from J; bases unmatched to any gene: 13. The CDR3 covers 14 residues. Germline V gives CDR1 MNHNS, CDR2 SASEGT.

The V gene is TRBV27, the J gene TRBJ2-1; D is unresolved. The CDR3 totals 14 residues. Trimming took off 8 bases at V and 1 base at J, with 12 bases between the two ends. Germline-derived CDR1 and CDR2 are MNHEY and SMNVEV (reference sequence). The CDR3 is CASSPYGSYNEQFF. CDR3 nucleotide sequence: TGTGCCAGCTCCCCCTACGGTTCCTACAATGAGCAGTTCTTC.

The chain employs TRBV11-2 and TRBJ1-1, with D perhaps TRBD1 (5 bases). V gave up 6 bases and J gave up 7 bases, with 15 bases separating them. The CDR3 length is 13 residues. CDR1 SGHAT and CDR2 FQNNGV come from the germline V gene. The CDR3 reads CASSFVAGYEAFF. CDR3 DNA sequence: TGTGCCAGCAGTTTCGTGGCAGGGTATGAAGCTTTCTTT.

The V and J genes are TRBV4-2 and TRBJ1-4; 7 bases map to TRBD1. Unmatched junction bases numbered 6, after V lost 2 bases and J lost 6 bases. The CDR3 has 15 amino acids. Germline V gene sequence: CDR1 LGHNA, CDR2 YNFKEQ. The CDR3 loop is CASSQFQGGDEKLFF. Written as DNA, the CDR3 is TGTGCCAGCAGCCAATTCCAGGGGGGCGATGAAAAACTGTTTTTT.

J is TRBJ1-2 and V is TRBV5-5, with D possibly matching TRBD1 (6 bases). Trimming pared 7 bases from V and 4 bases from J, leaving 14 bases between. Germline CDR1 and CDR2: SGHKS and YYEKEE (reference sequence). The CDR3 is made up of 13 amino acids. CDR3 sequence: CASARGGSYGYTF. The CDR3 DNA sequence: TGTGCCAGCGCCCGTGGGGGCTCCTATGGCTACACCTTC.

V usage is TRBV5-1 and J usage is TRBJ2-5; the match to TRBD2 covers 10 bases. V gave up 4 bases and J gave up 5 bases; unmatched junction bases: 5. CDR3 length equals 14 residues. Germline values: CDR1 SGHRS, CDR2 YFSETQ. As DNA, the CDR3 is TGCGCCAGCAGCCGAGGACTAGCGGACGAGACCCAGTACTTC. It yields the protein CASSRGLADETQYF. Full variable domain (outside the CDR3, taken from reference TRBV5-1 and TRBJ2-5): KAGVTQTPRYLIKTRGQQVTLSCSPISGHRSVSWYQQTPGQGLQFLFEYFSETQRNKGNFPGRFSGRQFSNSRSEMNVSTLELGDSALYLCASSRGLADETQYFGPGTRLLVL.

The chain recombines TRBV9 with TRBJ2-7; 11 bases agree with TRBD2. This CDR3 has 18 residues. V lost 4 bases, J lost 2 bases, and 14 bases stayed unmatched. Germline CDR1 is SGDLS and CDR2 is YYNGEE. The CDR3 DNA sequence: TGTGCCAGCAGCCCTAGCGGGGGGCCCACTGTACCCCCCTACGAGCAGTACTTC. Translation: CASSPSGGPTVPPYEQYF.

This chain joins TRBV7-9 and TRBJ2-5; D remains unclear. Germline CDR1 is SEHNR and CDR2 is FQNEAQ (reference sequence). V was pared by 5 bases and J by 0 bases, with 7 bases between. The CDR3 is 13 residues long. This chain's CDR3 is CASSQDNQETQYF. The CDR3 nucleotides read TGTGCCAGCAGCCAAGACAACCAAGAGACCCAGTACTTC.

The V call is TRBV7-9, the J call TRBJ2-7; D is possibly TRBD2 (5 bases). This CDR3 region has 13 residues. Trimming stripped 5 bases from V and 3 bases from J, with 11 bases between. In germline, CDR1 is SEHNR, CDR2 FQNEAQ (reference sequence). CDR3 region: CASSARDRYEQYF. The CDR3 coding sequence is TGTGCCAGCAGCGCCCGGGATCGCTACGAGCAGTACTTC.

This chain joins TRBV27 and TRBJ1-5, with 7 nucleotides matching TRBD1. CDR1 is MNHEY and CDR2 is SMNVEV in the germline V gene (reference sequence). This CDR3 comprises 14 residues. V lost 8 bases, J lost 0 bases, and 4 bases stayed unmatched. CDR3 loop: CASGDRDSNQPQHF. CDR3 DNA sequence: TGTGCCAGCGGGGACAGAGATAGCAATCAGCCCCAGCATTTT.

The V gene is TRBV13, the J gene TRBJ2-7, with D tentatively TRBD1 (6 bases). CDR1 is PRHDT and CDR2 is FYEKMQ in the germline V gene (reference sequence). This CDR3 region has 14 residues. Trimming removed 4 bases from V and 5 bases from J, with 15 bases in between. Written as DNA, the CDR3 is TGTGCCAGCAGCTCCCGCCTAACAGGGAACGAGCAGTACTTC. It encodes CASSSRLTGNEQYF.